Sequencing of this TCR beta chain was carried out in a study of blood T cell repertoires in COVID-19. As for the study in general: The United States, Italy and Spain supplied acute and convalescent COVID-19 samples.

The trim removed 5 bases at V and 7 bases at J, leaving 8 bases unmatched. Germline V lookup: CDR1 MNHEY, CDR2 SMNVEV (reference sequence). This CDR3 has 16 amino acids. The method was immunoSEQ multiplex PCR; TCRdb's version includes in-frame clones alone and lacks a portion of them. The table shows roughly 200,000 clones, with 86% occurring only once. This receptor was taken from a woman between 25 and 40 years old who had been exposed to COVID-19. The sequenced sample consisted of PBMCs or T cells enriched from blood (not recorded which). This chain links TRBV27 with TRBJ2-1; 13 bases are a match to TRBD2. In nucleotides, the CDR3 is TGTGCCAGCAGTGTTACTAGCGGGGGGGCCAGGAATGAGCAGTTCTTC. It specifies CASSVTSGGARNEQFF.